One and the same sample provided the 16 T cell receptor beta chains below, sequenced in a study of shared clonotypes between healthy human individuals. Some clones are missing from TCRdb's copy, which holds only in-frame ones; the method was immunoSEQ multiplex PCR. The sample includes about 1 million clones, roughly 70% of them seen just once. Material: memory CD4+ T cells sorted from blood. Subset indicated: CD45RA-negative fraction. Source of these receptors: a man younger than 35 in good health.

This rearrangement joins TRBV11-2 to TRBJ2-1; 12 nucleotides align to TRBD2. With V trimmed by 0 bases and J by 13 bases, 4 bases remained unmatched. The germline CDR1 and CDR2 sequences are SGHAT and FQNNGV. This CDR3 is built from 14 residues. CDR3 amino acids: CASSLDASGGVQFF. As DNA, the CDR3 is TGTGCCAGCAGCTTAGATGCTAGCGGGGGGGTTCAGTTCTTC.

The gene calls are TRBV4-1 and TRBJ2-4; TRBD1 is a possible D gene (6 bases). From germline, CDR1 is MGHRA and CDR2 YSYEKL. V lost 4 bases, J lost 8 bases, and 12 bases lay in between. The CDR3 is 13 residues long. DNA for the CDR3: TGCGCCAGCAGCCTACAGGGAGTAGACATTCAGTACTTC. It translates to CASSLQGVDIQYF.

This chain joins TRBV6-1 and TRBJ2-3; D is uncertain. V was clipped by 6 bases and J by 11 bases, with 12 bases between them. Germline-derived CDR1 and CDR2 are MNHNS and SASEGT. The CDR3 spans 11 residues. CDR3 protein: CASRGSRLQYF. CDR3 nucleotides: TGTGCCAGCAGGGGCTCACGTCTGCAGTATTTT.

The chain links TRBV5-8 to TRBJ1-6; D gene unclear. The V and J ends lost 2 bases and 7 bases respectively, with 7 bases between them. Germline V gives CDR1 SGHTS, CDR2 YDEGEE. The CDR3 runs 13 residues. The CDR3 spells CASSFLRNSPLHF. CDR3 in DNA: TGTGCCAGCAGCTTTCTTAGAAATTCACCCCTCCACTTT.

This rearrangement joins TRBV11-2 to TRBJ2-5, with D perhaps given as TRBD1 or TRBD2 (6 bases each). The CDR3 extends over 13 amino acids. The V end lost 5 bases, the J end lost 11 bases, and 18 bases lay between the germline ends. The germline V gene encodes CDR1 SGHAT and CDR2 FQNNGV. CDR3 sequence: CASSPNRGQEQYF. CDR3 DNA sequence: TGTGCCAGCAGCCCAAATCGGGGGCAAGAGCAGTACTTC.

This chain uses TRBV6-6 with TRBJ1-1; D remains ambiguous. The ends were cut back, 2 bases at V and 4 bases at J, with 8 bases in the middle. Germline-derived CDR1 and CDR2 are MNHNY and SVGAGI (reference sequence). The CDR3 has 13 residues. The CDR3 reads CASSYGRSTEAFF. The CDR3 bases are TGTGCCAGCAGTTACGGGCGGAGCACTGAAGCTTTCTTT.

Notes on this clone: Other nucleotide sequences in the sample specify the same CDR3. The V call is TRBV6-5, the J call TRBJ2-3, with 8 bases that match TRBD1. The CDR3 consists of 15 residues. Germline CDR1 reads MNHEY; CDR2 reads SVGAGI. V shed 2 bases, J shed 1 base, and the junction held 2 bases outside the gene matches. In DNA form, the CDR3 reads TGTGCCAGCAGTTACGGGGGACAGGGCACAGATACGCAGTATTTT. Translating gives CASSYGGQGTDTQYF.

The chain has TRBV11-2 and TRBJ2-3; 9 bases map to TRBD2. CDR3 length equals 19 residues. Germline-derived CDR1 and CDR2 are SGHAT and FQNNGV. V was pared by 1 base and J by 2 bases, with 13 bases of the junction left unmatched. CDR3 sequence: CASSLGVAGVGWNTDTQYF. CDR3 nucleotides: TGTGCCAGCAGCTTAGGCGTAGCGGGGGTCGGGTGGAACACAGATACGCAGTATTTT.

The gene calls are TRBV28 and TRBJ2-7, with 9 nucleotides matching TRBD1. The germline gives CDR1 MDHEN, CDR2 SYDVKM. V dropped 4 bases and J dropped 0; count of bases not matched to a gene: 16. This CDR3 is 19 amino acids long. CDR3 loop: CASSWAGTGLIGHSYEQYF. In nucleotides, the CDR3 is TGTGCCAGCAGTTGGGCCGGGACAGGGTTAATTGGGCACTCCTACGAGCAGTACTTC. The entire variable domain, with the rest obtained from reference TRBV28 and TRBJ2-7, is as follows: DVKVTQSSRYLVKRTGEKVFLECVQDMDHENMFWYRQDPGLGLRLIYFSYDVKMKEKGDIPEGYSVSREKKERFSLILESASTNQTSMYLCASSWAGTGLIGHSYEQYFGPGTRLTVT.

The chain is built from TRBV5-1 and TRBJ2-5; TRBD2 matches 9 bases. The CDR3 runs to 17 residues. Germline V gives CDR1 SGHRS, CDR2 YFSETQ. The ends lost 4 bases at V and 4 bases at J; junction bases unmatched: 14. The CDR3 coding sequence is TGCGCCAGCAGCCCGGGAGGGCTAGCGGGACACCGAGAGACCCAGTACTTC. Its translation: CASSPGGLAGHRETQYF. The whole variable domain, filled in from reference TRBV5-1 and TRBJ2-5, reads KAGVTQTPRYLIKTRGQQVTLSCSPISGHRSVSWYQQTPGQGLQFLFEYFSETQRNKGNFPGRFSGRQFSNSRSEMNVSTLELGDSALYLCASSPGGLAGHRETQYFGPGTRLLVL.

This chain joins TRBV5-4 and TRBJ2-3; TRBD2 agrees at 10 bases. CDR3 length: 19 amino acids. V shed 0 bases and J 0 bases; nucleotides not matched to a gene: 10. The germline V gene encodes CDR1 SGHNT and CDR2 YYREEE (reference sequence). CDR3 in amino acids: CASSLEGASGGKSTDTQYF. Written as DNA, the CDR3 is TGTGCCAGCAGCTTGGAGGGGGCTAGCGGGGGCAAAAGCACAGATACGCAGTATTTT.

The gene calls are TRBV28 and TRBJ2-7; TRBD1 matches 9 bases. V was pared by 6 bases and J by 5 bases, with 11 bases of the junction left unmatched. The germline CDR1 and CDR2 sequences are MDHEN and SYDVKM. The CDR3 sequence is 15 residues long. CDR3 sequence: CASRRPGTGLHEQYF. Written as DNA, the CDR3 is TGTGCCAGCAGGAGACCCGGGACAGGGTTACACGAGCAGTACTTC.

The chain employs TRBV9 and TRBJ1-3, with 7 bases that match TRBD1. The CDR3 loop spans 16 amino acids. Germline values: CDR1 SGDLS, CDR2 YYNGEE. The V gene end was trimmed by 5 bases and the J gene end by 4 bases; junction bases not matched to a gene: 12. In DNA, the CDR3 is TGTGCCAGCAGTCCTAATACAGGGGTGGTCGGAAACACCATATATTTT. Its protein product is CASSPNTGVVGNTIYF. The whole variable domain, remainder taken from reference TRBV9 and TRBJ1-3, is DSGVTQTPKHLITATGQRVTLRCSPRSGDLSVYWYQQSLDQGLQFLIQYYNGEERAKGNILERFSAQQFPDLHSELNLSSLELGDSALYFCASSPNTGVVGNTIYFGEGSWLTVV.

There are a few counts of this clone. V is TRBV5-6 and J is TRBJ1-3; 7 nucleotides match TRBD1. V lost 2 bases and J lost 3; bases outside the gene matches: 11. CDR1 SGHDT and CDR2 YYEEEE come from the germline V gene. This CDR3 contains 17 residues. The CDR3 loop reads CASSFLGQPESGNTIYF. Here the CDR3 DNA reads TGTGCCAGCAGCTTTTTGGGACAGCCAGAAAGTGGAAACACCATATATTTT.

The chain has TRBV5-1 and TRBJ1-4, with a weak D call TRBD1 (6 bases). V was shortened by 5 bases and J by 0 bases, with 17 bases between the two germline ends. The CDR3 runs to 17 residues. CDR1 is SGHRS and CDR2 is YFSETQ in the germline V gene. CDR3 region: CASSIQGRTTTNEKLFF. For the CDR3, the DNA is TGCGCCAGCAGTATACAGGGAAGGACCACAACTAATGAAAAACTGTTTTTT.

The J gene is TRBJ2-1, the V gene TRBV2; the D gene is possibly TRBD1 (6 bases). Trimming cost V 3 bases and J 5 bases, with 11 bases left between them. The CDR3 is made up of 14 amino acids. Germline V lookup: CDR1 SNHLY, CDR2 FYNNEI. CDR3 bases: TGTGCCAGCAGTGAGGGGGCAGTGAACAATGAGCAGTTCTTC. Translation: CASSEGAVNNEQFF.